This T cell receptor (beta chain) was obtained from a study of blood T cells in healthy people across ages. Across the whole study: About one barcoded beta molecule per two T cells was the capture yield of template switching.

The table lists this clonotype with a few counts. Antigen specificity is unknown. A second PCR, run for roughly 7 to 12 cycles, used a sample-barcoded 5' primer plus a J-beta primer mix. Per-sample output comprised a minimum of 3 million paired-end reads containing CDR3. TCRdb recomputed calls from the 5' RACE reads with MiXCR, one row per CDR3 protein. This sample has some 1.8 million distinct CDR3 sequences; roughly two fifths occur once, and the top ten carry 23%. The CDR3 runs 13 residues. The germline V gene has CDR1 ENHRY and CDR2 SYGVKD. V gave up 7 bases and J gave up 2 bases; unmatched junction bases: 3. Study-wide results and limits: In these data, TCR beta diversity tracked strongly with naive T cell percentage. Estimates of total diversity, which came from one million sequenced T cells, were considered to be underestimates.

The chain employs TRBV10-3 and TRBJ2-3; the match to TRBD2 covers 7 bases. The source material was blood. This receptor was obtained from a human donor in good health. The DNA of the CDR3 is TGTGCCATCAATAGGGACTACACAGATACGCAGTATTTT. Translation: CAINRDYTDTQYF.